This is a list of T cell receptor beta chains from one sample in a study of immune evolution from preneoplasia to lung adenocarcinoma. Profiled with immunoSEQ multiplex PCR; TCRdb holds only in-frame clones, not every one. The table has 8,000 to 8,500 clones, roughly three quarters seen once; the top ten hold about 7.4%. The sequencing input was FFPE adjacent normal lung tissue. Receptors originate from a person in their sixties or seventies with lung adenocarcinoma. The CDR3 runs from the conserved cysteine through the conserved F or W. D genes are given only for firm matches. Rows may omit the clone size; those that give it use once, few, many or a size class.

size: few; J: TRBJ1-1; V: TRBV27; D: -; CDR3: CASSLVGLLSEAFF; DNA: TGTGCCAGCAGTTTAGTGGGACTTCTCTCTGAAGCTTTCTTT
size: -; J: TRBJ2-7; V: TRBV13; D: TRBD1; CDR3: CASSYQQGSSYEQYF; DNA: TGTGCCAGCAGCTACCAACAGGGGAGCTCCTACGAGCAGTACTTC
size: -; J: TRBJ2-3; V: TRBV6-1; D: -; CDR3: CASSERDSTDTQYF; DNA: TGTGCCAGCAGTGAAAGGGATAGCACAGATACGCAGTATTTT
size: -; J: TRBJ2-3; V: TRBV7-3; D: TRBD1; CDR3: CASSPWTGVGTYTQYF; DNA: TGTGCCAGCAGCCCTTGGACAGGGGTAGGCACTTATACGCAGTATTTT
size: -; J: TRBJ1-2; V: TRBV28; D: TRBD1; CDR3: CASSLRWDSLYGYTF; DNA: TGTGCCAGCAGTCTTCGTTGGGACAGTCTCTATGGCTACACCTTC
size: once; J: TRBJ2-7; V: TRBV15; D: TRBD2; CDR3: CATSRVVSGTEQYF; DNA: TGTGCCACCAGCAGAGTGGTTAGCGGGACTGAGCAGTACTTC
size: few; J: TRBJ1-1; V: TRBV7-8; D: -; CDR3: CASSLGTPRTTEAFF; DNA: TGTGCCAGCAGCTTAGGGACACCCCGGACCACTGAAGCTTTCTTT
size: -; J: TRBJ1-1; V: TRBV11-2; D: -; CDR3: CASSSPNKAEAFF; DNA: TGTGCCAGCAGCTCCCCCAATAAAGCTGAAGCTTTCTTT
size: -; J: TRBJ2-3; V: TRBV6-1; D: -; CDR3: CASGTQGTGTQYF; DNA: TGTGCCAGCGGAACGCAGGGCACGGGTACGCAGTATTTT
size: -; J: TRBJ1-1; V: TRBV6-4; D: -; CDR3: CASSNLGGTEAFF; DNA: TGTGCCAGCTCCAACCTCGGGGGCACTGAAGCTTTCTTT
size: -; J: TRBJ2-7; V: TRBV30; D: -; CDR3: CAWSVYHEQYF; DNA: TGTGCCTGGAGTGTTTACCACGAGCAGTACTTC
size: -; J: TRBJ2-7; V: TRBV18; D: -; CDR3: CASSITLADSLPYEQYF; DNA: TGTGCCAGCTCAATCACTCTTGCGGACTCCCTACCCTACGAGCAGTACTTC
size: -; J: TRBJ2-7; V: TRBV5-1; D: TRBD1; CDR3: CASNPGQGMGEQYF; DNA: TGCGCCAGCAACCCGGGACAGGGGATGGGCGAGCAGTACTTC
size: -; J: TRBJ1-2; V: TRBV28; D: -; CDR3: CASSYLRRGNGYTF; DNA: TGTGCCAGCAGTTACCTAAGGAGGGGTAATGGCTACACCTTC
size: once; J: TRBJ2-5; V: TRBV11-2; D: -; CDR3: CASSLESPETQYF; DNA: TGTGCCAGCAGCTTAGAAAGCCCAGAGACCCAGTACTTC
size: -; J: TRBJ2-3; V: TRBV5-5; D: -; CDR3: CASSWGLGMTPEPDTQYF; DNA: TGTGCCAGCAGTTGGGGTTTGGGGATGACACCCGAGCCAGATACGCAGTATTTT
size: once; J: TRBJ2-7; V: TRBV19; D: TRBD1; CDR3: CASSISRDRQYF; DNA: TGTGCCAGTAGTATCAGCCGGGACAGGCAGTACTTC
size: -; J: TRBJ2-3; V: TRBV5-5; D: -; CDR3: CASSGVRQTSDTQYF; DNA: TGTGCCAGCTCAGGGGTGAGACAGACTTCAGATACGCAGTATTTT
size: -; J: TRBJ1-1; V: TRBV7-6; D: TRBD1; CDR3: CASSLGQFNEAFF; DNA: TGTGCCAGCAGCCTGGGACAGTTTAATGAAGCTTTCTTT
size: -; J: TRBJ2-2; V: TRBV30; D: -; CDR3: CAWRASLGGELFF; DNA: TGTGCCTGGAGGGCTAGCTTAGGCGGGGAGCTGTTTTTT
size: -; J: TRBJ1-4; V: TRBV5-8; D: -; CDR3: CASMSKRPYEKLFF; DNA: TGTGCCAGCATGAGTAAGCGGCCCTATGAAAAACTGTTTTTT
size: -; J: TRBJ1-1; V: TRBV6-5; D: -; CDR3: CASSYGGVNTEAFF; DNA: TGTGCCAGCAGTTACGGGGGGGTGAACACTGAAGCTTTCTTT
size: -; J: TRBJ2-3; V: TRBV5-1; D: TRBD1; CDR3: CASSLDEGAYTQYF; DNA: TGCGCCAGCAGCTTGGATGAGGGGGCATATACGCAGTATTTT
size: -; J: TRBJ1-3; V: TRBV6-1; D: -; CDR3: CASSNIHSGNTIYF; DNA: TGTGCCAGCAGTAATATACACTCTGGAAACACCATATATTTT
size: -; J: TRBJ2-7; V: TRBV10-1; D: -; CDR3: CASSDLAASSYEQYF; DNA: TGCGCCAGCAGTGATCTGGCGGCAAGCTCCTACGAGCAGTACTTC
size: -; J: TRBJ2-5; V: TRBV5-4; D: -; CDR3: CASSFTRAQETQYF; DNA: TGTGCCAGCAGTTTTACTAGGGCTCAAGAGACCCAGTACTTC
size: -; J: TRBJ2-1; V: TRBV2; D: TRBD1; CDR3: CASRDRGHEQFF; DNA: TGTGCCAGCAGGGACAGGGGGCATGAGCAGTTCTTC
size: -; J: TRBJ2-1; V: TRBV6-5; D: -; CDR3: CASSPGESSYNEQFF; DNA: TGTGCCAGCAGTCCTGGAGAGAGCTCCTACAATGAGCAGTTCTTC
size: -; J: TRBJ1-1; V: TRBV7-2; D: -; CDR3: CASSFNGQNTEAFF; DNA: TGTGCCAGCAGCTTTAACGGACAGAACACTGAAGCTTTCTTT
size: -; J: TRBJ2-1; V: TRBV6-5; D: -; CDR3: CASSYEGLLNNEQFF; DNA: TGTGCCAGCAGTTACGAAGGACTCCTTAACAATGAGCAGTTCTTC
size: -; J: TRBJ2-2; V: TRBV10-2; D: -; CDR3: CASSQWAENTGELFF; DNA: TGCGCCAGCAGCCAGTGGGCTGAGAACACCGGGGAGCTGTTTTTT
size: -; J: TRBJ2-7; V: TRBV6-1; D: -; CDR3: CASSPPGKVYEQYF; DNA: TGTGCCAGCAGCCCCCCGGGAAAGGTGTACGAGCAGTACTTC
size: -; J: TRBJ2-7; V: TRBV5-6; D: TRBD1; CDR3: CASSFGTVWEQYF; DNA: TGTGCCAGCAGCTTCGGGACAGTGTGGGAGCAGTACTTC
size: once; J: TRBJ1-2; V: TRBV28; D: -; CDR3: CASSPIGVFRNYGYTF; DNA: TGTGCCAGCAGTCCTATTGGGGTCTTCAGGAACTATGGCTACACCTTC
size: -; J: TRBJ2-7; V: TRBV13; D: -; CDR3: CASRRTASTYEQYF; DNA: TGTGCCAGCAGACGGACAGCTTCAACCTACGAGCAGTACTTC
size: few; J: TRBJ1-2; V: TRBV12-2; D: -; CDR3: CASRLLVWDRPPKGYGYTF; DNA: TGTGCAAGTCGCCTACTCGTCTGGGACAGGCCTCCCAAGGGCTATGGCTACACCTTC
size: -; J: TRBJ1-5; V: TRBV7-2; D: TRBD1; CDR3: CASSWDREGNQPQHF; DNA: TGTGCCAGCAGCTGGGACAGGGAAGGCAATCAGCCCCAGCATTTT
size: -; J: TRBJ1-3; V: TRBV28; D: -; CDR3: CASSRANSGNTIYF; DNA: TGTGCCAGCAGCAGGGCCAACTCTGGAAACACCATATATTTT
size: -; J: TRBJ1-5; V: TRBV7-6; D: TRBD1; CDR3: CASSVGQGSEPQHF; DNA: TGTGCCAGCAGCGTCGGACAGGGTAGCGAGCCCCAGCATTTT
size: -; J: TRBJ1-2; V: TRBV7-2; D: -; CDR3: CASSLSRSWHYGYTF; DNA: TGTGCCAGCAGCTTATCACGGAGTTGGCACTATGGCTACACCTTC
size: -; J: TRBJ2-5; V: TRBV29-1; D: TRBD1; CDR3: CSVGQVSETQYF; DNA: TGCAGCGTGGGACAGGTGTCAGAGACCCAGTACTTC
size: -; J: TRBJ2-7; V: TRBV7-2; D: -; CDR3: CASSFYLTPEQYF; DNA: TGTGCCAGCAGCTTCTACCTGACCCCAGAGCAGTACTTC
size: -; J: TRBJ2-7; V: TRBV10-1; D: -; CDR3: CASTQPPYEQYF; DNA: TGCGCCAGCACTCAGCCCCCCTACGAGCAGTACTTC
size: -; J: TRBJ2-7; V: TRBV7-2; D: TRBD1; CDR3: CASSLGDRVPYEQYF; DNA: TGTGCCAGCAGCTTAGGGGACAGAGTCCCCTACGAGCAGTACTTC
size: -; J: TRBJ2-7; V: TRBV28; D: -; CDR3: CASSFHRESSEQYF; DNA: TGTGCCAGCAGTTTCCACAGGGAGTCTAGCGAGCAGTACTTC